This T cell receptor beta chain derives from a study of shared clonotypes between healthy human individuals. The V end lost 1 base, the J end lost 5 bases, and 12 bases lay between the germline ends. CDR1 is SGHDT, CDR2 YYEEEE, per germline. This CDR3 comprises 14 residues. Generated by immunoSEQ multiplex PCR, the TCRdb table keeps only in-frame clones and is missing some. The table includes some 450,000 clones, roughly three quarters detected once. This receptor was taken from a woman aged 40 to 50 in good health. Some clones in this sample may be carry-over from other donors' samples. The chain has TRBV5-6 and TRBJ1-1, with a possible D match to TRBD1 (6 bases). Sequencing was performed on PBMCs. Written as DNA, the CDR3 is TGTGCCAGCAGCTTGCCGGGGGCGGGGACTGAAGCTTTCTTT. It translates to CASSLPGAGTEAFF.